Listed below are T cell receptor beta chains from one sample, sequenced in a study of blood T cell repertoires in COVID-19. The protocol was immunoSEQ multiplex PCR, while the TCRdb copy is restricted to in-frame clones and leaves out a portion. Of around 52,000 clones listed, around four fifths are singletons. Sequencing was performed on peripheral blood. The receptor source for this set is a human donor in a cohort sampled during active COVID-19. Each CDR3 is given with its conserved first and last residue. The D gene is left open where the match is weak. Where a row states a size, it is once, few, many or the class of an expanded clone; other rows omit it.

V gene: TRBV2; clone size: .; CDR3 length: 13; J gene: TRBJ2-5; D gene: TRBD2; CDR3 DNA: TGTGCCATCCCGGGGCAGACGGGGGGGACCCAGTACTTC; CDR3 protein: CAIPGQTGGTQYF
V gene: TRBV6-5; clone size: .; CDR3 length: 14; J gene: TRBJ2-3; D gene: TRBD1; CDR3 DNA: TGCACCACCACGAGGACAGGGACTACAGATACGCAGTATTTT; CDR3 protein: CTTTRTGTTDTQYF
V gene: TRBV4-1; clone size: .; CDR3 length: 14; J gene: TRBJ1-3; D gene: .; CDR3 DNA: TGCGCCAGCAGCCAACCCAAATCTGGAAACACCATATATTTT; CDR3 protein: CASSQPKSGNTIYF
V gene: TRBV27; clone size: .; CDR3 length: 13; J gene: TRBJ1-2; D gene: .; CDR3 DNA: TGTGCCAGCAAAGCCCAGGCTAACTATGGCTACACCTTC; CDR3 protein: CASKAQANYGYTF
V gene: TRBV29-1; clone size: .; CDR3 length: 13; J gene: TRBJ2-3; D gene: TRBD2; CDR3 DNA: TGCAGCGTTGGGGAGGGCGGCACAGATACGCAGTATTTT; CDR3 protein: CSVGEGGTDTQYF
V gene: TRBV25-1; clone size: once; CDR3 length: 13; J gene: TRBJ1-1; D gene: .; CDR3 DNA: TGTGCCAGCAGTGTCGGGACTTCCACTGAAGCTTTCTTT; CDR3 protein: CASSVGTSTEAFF
V gene: TRBV30; clone size: .; CDR3 length: 14; J gene: TRBJ2-7; D gene: TRBD1; CDR3 DNA: TGTGCCTGGAGTTGGGGTAGGGGGCCGAACGAGCAGTACTTC; CDR3 protein: CAWSWGRGPNEQYF
V gene: TRBV14; clone size: .; CDR3 length: 14; J gene: TRBJ1-2; D gene: .; CDR3 DNA: TGTGCCAGCAGCCAAGTCGGTCTTAACTATGGCTACACCTTC; CDR3 protein: CASSQVGLNYGYTF
V gene: TRBV6-1; clone size: .; CDR3 length: 18; J gene: TRBJ2-2; D gene: TRBD1; CDR3 DNA: TGTGCCAGCAGTGAAGTGGCAACGGGGACAGGGATCCCAGGGGAGCTGTTTTTT; CDR3 protein: CASSEVATGTGIPGELFF
V gene: TRBV5-1; clone size: .; CDR3 length: 15; J gene: TRBJ2-3; D gene: TRBD2; CDR3 DNA: TGCGCCAGCAGCTTAAGCGGGGGGGTAACAGATACGCAGTATTTT; CDR3 protein: CASSLSGGVTDTQYF
V gene: TRBV7-5; clone size: few; CDR3 length: 20; J gene: TRBJ2-7; D gene: .; CDR3 DNA: TGTGTCAGAAGCCGAAGGCGACAGGGGAGGGTAAAGATCTGCTCCTACGAGCAGTACTTC; CDR3 protein: CVRSRRRQGRVKICSYEQYF
V gene: TRBV14; clone size: .; CDR3 length: 14; J gene: TRBJ2-7; D gene: .; CDR3 DNA: TGTGCCAGCAGTCAGATGCAGAGTACGGGGGAGCAGTACTTC; CDR3 protein: CASSQMQSTGEQYF
V gene: TRBV10-3; clone size: .; CDR3 length: 16; J gene: TRBJ2-2; D gene: .; CDR3 DNA: TGTGCCGTCCTGCCCTACGGGGGGCGGAACACCGGGGAGCTGTTTTTT; CDR3 protein: CAVLPYGGRNTGELFF
V gene: TRBV3-1/TRBV3-2; clone size: .; CDR3 length: 18; J gene: TRBJ1-5; D gene: TRBD1; CDR3 DNA: TGTGCCAGCAGCCAAGATTGGGACAGGGGGAATAGCAATCAGCCCCAGCATTTT; CDR3 protein: CASSQDWDRGNSNQPQHF
V gene: TRBV4-1; clone size: .; CDR3 length: 14; J gene: TRBJ2-3; D gene: TRBD2; CDR3 DNA: TGCGCCAGCAGGGGACTAGCCCCAGCAGATACGCAGTATTTT; CDR3 protein: CASRGLAPADTQYF
V gene: TRBV18; clone size: .; CDR3 length: 14; J gene: TRBJ2-3; D gene: .; CDR3 DNA: TGTGCCAGCTCCGCCTCCACCGGGGCAGATACGCAGTATTTT; CDR3 protein: CASSASTGADTQYF
V gene: TRBV10-2; clone size: .; CDR3 length: 13; J gene: TRBJ1-1; D gene: TRBD1; CDR3 DNA: TGCGCCAGCAGAACGACAGGGGGGACTGAAGCTTTCTTT; CDR3 protein: CASRTTGGTEAFF
V gene: TRBV20-1; clone size: .; CDR3 length: 11; J gene: TRBJ2-5; D gene: .; CDR3 DNA: TGCAGTGTCAGCGCGGGAGAGACCCAGTACTTC; CDR3 protein: CSVSAGETQYF
V gene: TRBV2; clone size: .; CDR3 length: 16; J gene: TRBJ2-5; D gene: TRBD2; CDR3 DNA: TGTGCCAGCAGATCCCCTAGCGGGGGGCGTGAAGAGACCCAGTACTTC; CDR3 protein: CASRSPSGGREETQYF
V gene: TRBV4-2; clone size: .; CDR3 length: 14; J gene: TRBJ2-5; D gene: TRBD2; CDR3 DNA: TGTGCCAGCAGCCAAGTGGGACTACAAGAGACCCAGTACTTC; CDR3 protein: CASSQVGLQETQYF